This T cell receptor (beta chain) is drawn from a study of cytomegalovirus exposure and HLA in healthy donors. Study details: A prior study identified 110 million or so unique TCR beta sequences from roughly 170 million T cells. Findings of the study overall: In a later analysis, V- and J-gene trimming of beta chains associated with a DCLRE1C missense variant, replicated independently. Later, TCR association rates were found to vary by HLA locus, highest for DRB1 and lowest for HLA-C. Most subjects had HLA-A and HLA-B alleles reportedly predicted accurately by TCR beta sequences.

Comment on this clone: Its antigen is undetermined.

Researchers ran the PCR with 60 Vbeta and 13 Jbeta primers. Sequencing was performed with immunoSEQ multiplex PCR; in TCRdb, only in-frame clones are kept and a portion is missing. Across 130,000 or so clones, the top ten clones capture about 2.3% of the sample. V lost 5 bases and J 1 base, leaving 11 bases between the germline ends. CDR1 is SEHNR and CDR2 is FQNEAQ in the germline V gene (reference sequence). This CDR3 comprises 14 residues. This TCR was sampled from a woman between 18 and 29 years old in good health and CMV-seronegative. The sample consisted of PBMCs. The gene calls are TRBV7-9 and TRBJ1-1, with D tentatively TRBD1 (6 bases). CDR3 nucleotide sequence: TGTGCCAGCAGCGCACTAGGGGGGAACACTGAAGCTTTCTTT. Encoded protein: CASSALGGNTEAFF.